The present entry profiles one T cell receptor beta chain with its context. From germline, CDR1 is SGHKS and CDR2 YYEKEE (reference sequence). The V and J ends lost 2 bases and 4 bases respectively, with 7 bases between them. The CDR3 spans 12 residues. The repertoire was sequenced with immunoSEQ multiplex PCR; TCRdb's copy has only in-frame clones and lacks some. The sample contains about 300,000 clones, approximately 90% of which appear only once. This entry comes from a study of blood T cell repertoires in COVID-19. Study information: Spain, Italy and the United States supplied samples that represented acute and convalescent COVID-19.

V gene TRBV5-5 combines with J gene TRBJ2-7; D is undetermined. This sequence was found in a woman aged 50 to 65 with COVID-19, enrolled during active disease. Sequenced input: peripheral blood. The DNA of the CDR3 is TGTGCCAGCAGCTTAACAGTATACGAGCAGTACTTC. Encoded protein: CASSLTVYEQYF.